This TCR beta chain was observed in a study of blood T cell repertoires in COVID-19. Study context: Acute and convalescent COVID-19 samples came from the United States, Italy and Spain. T cells, B-cell-depleted T cells, or PBMCs supplied cDNA or gDNA.

This CDR3 is 16 amino acids long. CDR1 is LGHDT, CDR2 YNNKEL, per germline (reference sequence). V lost 4 bases and J lost 2; bases outside the gene matches: 8. Per the original methods: Estimates of nucleated cell counts were drawn from the amplification of reference gene primers. Profiled with immunoSEQ multiplex PCR; TCRdb holds only in-frame clones, not every one. V and J calls plus clone size are reproduced from that table; the DNA served to infer D and trimming. The sample consists of 25,000 to 30,000 clones, 89% of them appearing once. The clonotype originates from a human donor in a cohort sampled during active COVID-19. The source material was peripheral blood. The genes are TRBV3-1 (or the pseudogene TRBV3-2) and TRBJ2-3, with 8 bases matching TRBD1. In nucleotides, the CDR3 is TGTGCCAGCAGCCCTGCCGGGACAGGCCCCACAGATACGCAGTATTTT. This gives the protein CASSPAGTGPTDTQYF.